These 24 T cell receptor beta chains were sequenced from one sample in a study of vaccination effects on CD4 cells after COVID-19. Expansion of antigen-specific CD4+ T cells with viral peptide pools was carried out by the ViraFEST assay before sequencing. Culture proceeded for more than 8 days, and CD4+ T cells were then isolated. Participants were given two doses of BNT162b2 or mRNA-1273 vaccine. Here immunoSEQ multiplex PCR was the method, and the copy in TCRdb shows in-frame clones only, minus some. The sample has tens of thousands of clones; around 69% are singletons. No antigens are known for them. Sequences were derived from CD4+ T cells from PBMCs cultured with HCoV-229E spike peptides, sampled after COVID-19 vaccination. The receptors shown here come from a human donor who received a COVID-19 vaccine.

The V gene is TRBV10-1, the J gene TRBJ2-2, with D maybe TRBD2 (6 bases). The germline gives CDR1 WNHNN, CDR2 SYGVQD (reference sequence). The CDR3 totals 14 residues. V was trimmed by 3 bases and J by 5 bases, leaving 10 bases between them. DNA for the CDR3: TGCGCCAGCAGTGACCCGGGGAGGACCGGGGAGCTGTTTTTT. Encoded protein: CASSDPGRTGELFF.

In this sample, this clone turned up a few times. CDR3 in DNA: TGTGCCAGCAGTGGGACCAGGGGCGTACAGGGATCACCCCTCCACTTT. Its translation: CASSGTRGVQGSPLHF. The chain has TRBV6-6 and TRBJ1-6, with a possible D match to TRBD1 (6 bases). Trimming removed 5 bases at V and 10 bases at J, with 21 bases between. Germline V gene sequence: CDR1 MNHNY, CDR2 SVGAGI (reference sequence). This CDR3 is built from 16 residues.

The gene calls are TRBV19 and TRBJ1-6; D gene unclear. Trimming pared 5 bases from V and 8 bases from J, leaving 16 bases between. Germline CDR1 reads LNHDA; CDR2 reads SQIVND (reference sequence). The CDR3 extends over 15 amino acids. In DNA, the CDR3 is TGTGCCAGTAGTCCGGGGAACCCATGGGATTCACCCCTCCACTTT. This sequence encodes CASSPGNPWDSPLHF.

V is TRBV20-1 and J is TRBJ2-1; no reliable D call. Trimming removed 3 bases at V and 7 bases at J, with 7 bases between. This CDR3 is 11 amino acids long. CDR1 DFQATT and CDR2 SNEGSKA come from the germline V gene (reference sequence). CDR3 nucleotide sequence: TGCAGTGCTAGTTTTAGGAATGAGCAGTTCTTC. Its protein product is CSASFRNEQFF.

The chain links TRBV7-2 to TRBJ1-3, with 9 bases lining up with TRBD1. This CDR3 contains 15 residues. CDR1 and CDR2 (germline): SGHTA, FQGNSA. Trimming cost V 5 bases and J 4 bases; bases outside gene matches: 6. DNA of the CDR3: TGTGCCAGCAGCATGACAGGGGGAGGGGGAAACACCATATATTTT. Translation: CASSMTGGGGNTIYF.

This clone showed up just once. The CDR3 DNA is TGCGCCAGCAGCTTGGGGGAGGCGGGGTACACAGATACGCAGTATTTT. This codes for CASSLGEAGYTDTQYF. The chain is built from TRBV5-1 and TRBJ2-3; weak D call: TRBD2 (6 bases). V was clipped by 0 bases and J by 2 bases, with 13 bases between them. Germline lookup yields CDR1 SGHRS and CDR2 YFSETQ. This CDR3 contains 16 residues. The full variable domain, in which reference TRBV5-1 and TRBJ2-3 provide the parts outside the CDR3, is KAGVTQTPRYLIKTRGQQVTLSCSPISGHRSVSWYQQTPGQGLQFLFEYFSETQRNKGNFPGRFSGRQFSNSRSEMNVSTLELGDSALYLCASSLGEAGYTDTQYFGPGTRLTVL.

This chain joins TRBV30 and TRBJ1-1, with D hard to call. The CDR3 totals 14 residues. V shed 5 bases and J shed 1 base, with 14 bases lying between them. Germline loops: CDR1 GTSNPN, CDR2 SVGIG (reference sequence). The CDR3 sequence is CAWQRASRNTEAFF. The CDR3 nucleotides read TGTGCCTGGCAACGGGCCTCTCGGAACACTGAAGCTTTCTTT.

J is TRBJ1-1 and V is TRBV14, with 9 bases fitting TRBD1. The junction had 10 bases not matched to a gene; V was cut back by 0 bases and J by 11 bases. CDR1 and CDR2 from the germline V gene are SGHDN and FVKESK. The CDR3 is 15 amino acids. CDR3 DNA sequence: TGTGCCAGCAGCCAAGAGGGACAGGGATTTTCGACGGCTTTCTTT. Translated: CASSQEGQGFSTAFF. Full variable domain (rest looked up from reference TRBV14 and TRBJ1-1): EAGVTQFPSHSVIEKGQTVTLRCDPISGHDNLYWYRRVMGKEIKFLLHFVKESKQDESGMPNNRFLAERTGGTYSTLKVQPAELEDSGVYFCASSQEGQGFSTAFFGQGTRLTVV.

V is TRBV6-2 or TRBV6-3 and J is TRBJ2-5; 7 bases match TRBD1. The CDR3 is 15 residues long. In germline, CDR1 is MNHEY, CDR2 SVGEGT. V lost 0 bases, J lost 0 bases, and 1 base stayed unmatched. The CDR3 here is CASSYSTGNQETQYF. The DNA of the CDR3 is TGTGCCAGCAGTTACTCGACAGGGAACCAAGAGACCCAGTACTTC.

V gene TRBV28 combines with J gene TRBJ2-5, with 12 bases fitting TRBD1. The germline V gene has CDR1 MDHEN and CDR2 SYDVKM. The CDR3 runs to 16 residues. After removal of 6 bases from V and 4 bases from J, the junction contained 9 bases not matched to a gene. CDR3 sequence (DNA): TGTGCCAGCAGAAGCGTTCCGGGACAGGGGGCAGAGACCCAGTACTTC. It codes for CASRSVPGQGAETQYF.

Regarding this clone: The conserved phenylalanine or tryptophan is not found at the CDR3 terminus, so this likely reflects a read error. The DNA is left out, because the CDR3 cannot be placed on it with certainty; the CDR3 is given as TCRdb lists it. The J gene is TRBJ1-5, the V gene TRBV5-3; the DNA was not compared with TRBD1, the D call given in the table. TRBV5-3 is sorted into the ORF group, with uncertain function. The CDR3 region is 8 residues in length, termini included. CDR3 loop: CARSLGQN.

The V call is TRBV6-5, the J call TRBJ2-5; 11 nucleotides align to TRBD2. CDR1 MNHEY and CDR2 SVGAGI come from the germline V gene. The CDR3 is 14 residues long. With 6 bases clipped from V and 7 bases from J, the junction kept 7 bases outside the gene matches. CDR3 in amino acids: CASRIAGGPGTQYF. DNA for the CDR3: TGTGCCAGCAGGATAGCGGGGGGGCCGGGGACCCAGTACTTC.

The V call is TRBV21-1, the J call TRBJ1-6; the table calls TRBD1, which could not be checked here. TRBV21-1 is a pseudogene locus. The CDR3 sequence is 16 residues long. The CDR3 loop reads CASSKTPDREDSPLHF. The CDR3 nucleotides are TGTGCCAGCAGCAAAACCCCGGACAGGGAAGATTCACCCCTCCACTTT.

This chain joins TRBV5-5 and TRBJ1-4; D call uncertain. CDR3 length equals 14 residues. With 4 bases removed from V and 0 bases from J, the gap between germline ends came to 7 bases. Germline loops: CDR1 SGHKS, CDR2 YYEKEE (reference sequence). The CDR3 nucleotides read TGTGCCAGCAGCGTAACTGCAACTAATGAAAAACTGTTTTTT. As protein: CASSVTATNEKLFF.

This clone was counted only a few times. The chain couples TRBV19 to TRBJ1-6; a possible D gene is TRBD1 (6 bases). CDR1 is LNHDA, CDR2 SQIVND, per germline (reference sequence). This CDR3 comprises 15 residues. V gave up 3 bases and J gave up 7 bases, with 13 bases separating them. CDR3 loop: CASSMYREPNSPLHF. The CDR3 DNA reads TGTGCCAGTAGTATGTACAGGGAACCGAATTCACCCCTCCACTTT.

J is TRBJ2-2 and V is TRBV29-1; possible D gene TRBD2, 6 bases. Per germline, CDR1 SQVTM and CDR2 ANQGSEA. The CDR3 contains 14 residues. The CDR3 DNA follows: TGCAGTGTCATGGGAGGCATAAACACCGGGGAGCTGTTTTTT. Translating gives CSVMGGINTGELFF.

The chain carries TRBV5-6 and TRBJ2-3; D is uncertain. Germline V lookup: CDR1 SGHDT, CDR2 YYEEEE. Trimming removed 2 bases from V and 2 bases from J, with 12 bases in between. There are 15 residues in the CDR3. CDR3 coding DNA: TGTGCCAGCAGCTTCGTATTCTCCTACACAGATACGCAGTATTTT. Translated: CASSFVFSYTDTQYF.

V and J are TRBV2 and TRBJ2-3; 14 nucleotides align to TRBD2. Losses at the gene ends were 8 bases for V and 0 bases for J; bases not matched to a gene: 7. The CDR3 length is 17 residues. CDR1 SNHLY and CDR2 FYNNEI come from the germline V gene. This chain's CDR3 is CASRIRTSGGSTDTQYF. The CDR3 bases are TGTGCCAGCCGGATACGGACTAGCGGGGGGAGCACAGATACGCAGTATTTT.

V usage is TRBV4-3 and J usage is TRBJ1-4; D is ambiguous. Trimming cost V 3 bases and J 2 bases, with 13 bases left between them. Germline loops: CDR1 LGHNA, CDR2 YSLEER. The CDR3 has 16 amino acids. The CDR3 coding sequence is TGCGCCAGCAGCCACCAACGGTTCGAGACTAATGAAAAACTGTTTTTT. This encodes CASSHQRFETNEKLFF.

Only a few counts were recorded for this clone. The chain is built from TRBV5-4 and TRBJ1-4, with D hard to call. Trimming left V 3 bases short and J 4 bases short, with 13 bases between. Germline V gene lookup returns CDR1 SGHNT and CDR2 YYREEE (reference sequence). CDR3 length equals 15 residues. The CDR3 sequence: CASSSGGHRNEKLFF. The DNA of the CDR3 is TGTGCCAGCAGCTCGGGTGGGCATCGTAATGAAAAACTGTTTTTT.

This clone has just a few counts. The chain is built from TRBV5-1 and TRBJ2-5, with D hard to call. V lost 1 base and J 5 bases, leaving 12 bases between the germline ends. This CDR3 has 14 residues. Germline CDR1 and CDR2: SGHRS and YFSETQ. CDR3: CASSLFGGAETQYF. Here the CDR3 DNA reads TGCGCCAGCAGCTTGTTCGGCGGAGCGGAGACCCAGTACTTC.

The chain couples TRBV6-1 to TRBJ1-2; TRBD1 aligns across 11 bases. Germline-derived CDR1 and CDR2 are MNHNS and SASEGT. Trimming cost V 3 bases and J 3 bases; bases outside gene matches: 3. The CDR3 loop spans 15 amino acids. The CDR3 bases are TGTGCCAGCAGTGAGAGGACAGGGGGCCACTATGGCTACACCTTC. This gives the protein CASSERTGGHYGYTF.

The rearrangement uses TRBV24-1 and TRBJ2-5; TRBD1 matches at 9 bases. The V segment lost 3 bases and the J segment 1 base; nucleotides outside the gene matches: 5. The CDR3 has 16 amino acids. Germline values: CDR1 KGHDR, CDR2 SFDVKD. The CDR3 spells CATSDVPGQGQETQYF. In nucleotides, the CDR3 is TGTGCCACCAGTGATGTCCCGGGACAGGGCCAAGAGACCCAGTACTTC.

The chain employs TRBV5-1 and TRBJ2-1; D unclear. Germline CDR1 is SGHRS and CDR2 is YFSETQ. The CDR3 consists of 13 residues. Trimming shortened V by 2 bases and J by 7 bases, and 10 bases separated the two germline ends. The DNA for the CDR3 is TGCGCCAGCAGCTTTCCACCACTAAATGAGCAGTTCTTC. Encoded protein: CASSFPPLNEQFF.